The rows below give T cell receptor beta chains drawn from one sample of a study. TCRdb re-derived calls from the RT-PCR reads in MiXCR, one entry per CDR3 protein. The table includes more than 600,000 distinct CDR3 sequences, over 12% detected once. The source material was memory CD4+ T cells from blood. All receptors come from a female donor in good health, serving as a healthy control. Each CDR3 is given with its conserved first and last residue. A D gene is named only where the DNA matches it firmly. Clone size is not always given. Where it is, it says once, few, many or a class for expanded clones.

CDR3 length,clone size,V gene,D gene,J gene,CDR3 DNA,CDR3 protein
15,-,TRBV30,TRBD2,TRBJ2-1,TGTGCCTGGAGTGGTACTAGCGGGAGTTCCAATGAGCAGTTCTTC,CAWSGTSGSSNEQFF
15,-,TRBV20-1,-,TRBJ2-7,TGCAGTGCTAGTTCCGATTTGTCTTTTTCCTACGAGCAGTACTTC,CSASSDLSFSYEQYF
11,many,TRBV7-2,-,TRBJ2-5,TGTGCCAGCAGTCGCCCCGGGACCCAATACTTC,CASSRPGTQYF
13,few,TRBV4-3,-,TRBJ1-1,TGCGCCAGCAGCCAAGGTCGCAGGGATAAAGCTTTCTTT,CASSQGRRDKAFF
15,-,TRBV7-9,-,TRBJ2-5,TGTGCCAGCAGCTTCTTCAGTCCAGCGGGAGAGACCCAGTACTTC,CASSFFSPAGETQYF
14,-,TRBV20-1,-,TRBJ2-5,TGCAGTGCTAGAGATCAGGAGGTCCAAGAGACCCAGTACTTC,CSARDQEVQETQYF
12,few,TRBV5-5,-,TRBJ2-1,TGTGCCAGCAGCTTGCTTCCGAATGAGCAGTTCTTC,CASSLLPNEQFF
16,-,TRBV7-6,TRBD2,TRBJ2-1,TGTGCCAGCAGTCATAATAGCGGGAGGAGGGGCAATGAGCAGTTCTTC,CASSHNSGRRGNEQFF
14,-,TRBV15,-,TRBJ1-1,TGTGCCACCAGCCTAGGGGGGCTGAACACTGAAGCTTTCTTT,CATSLGGLNTEAFF
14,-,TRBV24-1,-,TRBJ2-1,TGTGCCACCAGAACGGGGGAGCCTTACAATGAGCAGTTCTTC,CATRTGEPYNEQFF
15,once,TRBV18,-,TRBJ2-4,TGTGCCAGATCACCCGGGCAACTAGCCAAAAACATTCAGTACTTC,CARSPGQLAKNIQYF
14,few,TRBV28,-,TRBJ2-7,TGTGCCAGCAGCCCTCCTGGAGGGGCCTACGAGCAGTACTTC,CASSPPGGAYEQYF
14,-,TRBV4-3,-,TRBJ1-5,TGCGCCAGCAGCCAAGGTGGGGGGGGTGAGCCCCAGCATTTT,CASSQGGGGEPQHF
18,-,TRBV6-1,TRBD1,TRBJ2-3,TGTGCCAGCAGTGGAGGACAGGGGTTGTCTTTGTTTACAGATACGCAGTATTTT,CASSGGQGLSLFTDTQYF
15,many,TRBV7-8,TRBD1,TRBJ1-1,TGTGCCAGCAGCTTACGTTGGACAGGGGACACTGAAGCTTTCTTT,CASSLRWTGDTEAFF
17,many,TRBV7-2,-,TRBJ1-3,TGTGCCAGCAGCCGAACCCTACAGGGCTTCTCTGGAAACACCATATATTTT,CASSRTLQGFSGNTIYF
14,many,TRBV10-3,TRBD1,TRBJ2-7,TGTGCCATCAGTGAGGGACAGGGATTGTACGAGCAGTACTTC,CAISEGQGLYEQYF
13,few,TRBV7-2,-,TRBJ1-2,TGTGCCAACAGCGGACAGACTAACTATGGCTACACCTTC,CANSGQTNYGYTF
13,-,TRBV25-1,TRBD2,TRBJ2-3,TGTGCCAGCAGTGAGTGGCGGGAGAATACGCAGTATTTT,CASSEWRENTQYF
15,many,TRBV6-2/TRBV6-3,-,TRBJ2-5,TGTGCCAGCAGTTACTCTCCCAGGGAGAGCGAGACCCAGTACTTC,CASSYSPRESETQYF
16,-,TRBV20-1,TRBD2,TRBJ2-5,TGCAGTGCCCTGACCGTGAGCGGGGGCCCTAGAGAGACCCAGTACTTC,CSALTVSGGPRETQYF
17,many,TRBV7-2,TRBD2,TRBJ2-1,TGTGCCAGCAGCTTAGGGAGCGGGAGTATTACCTACAATGAGCAGTTCTTC,CASSLGSGSITYNEQFF
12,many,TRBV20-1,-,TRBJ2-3,TGCAGTGCTAGTGTGGGCACAGATACGCAGTATTTT,CSASVGTDTQYF
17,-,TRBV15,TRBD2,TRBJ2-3,TGTGCCACCAGCAGAGATTACCCGGGAGGAGTCACAGATACGCAGTATTTT,CATSRDYPGGVTDTQYF
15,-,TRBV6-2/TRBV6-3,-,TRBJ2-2,TGTGCCAGACATAGCGACAGGTCGGCCACCGGGGAGCTGTTTTTT,CARHSDRSATGELFF
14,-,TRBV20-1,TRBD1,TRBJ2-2,TGCAGTGCGGACGACAGGGCGAACACCGGGGAGCTGTTTTTT,CSADDRANTGELFF
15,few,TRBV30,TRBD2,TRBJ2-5,TGTGCCTGGAGTGAGGGGACTAGCGGGTTAGAGACCCAGTACTTC,CAWSEGTSGLETQYF
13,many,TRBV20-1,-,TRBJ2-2,TGCAGTGCTAGCACGGGAGTAATCGGGGAGCTGTTTTTT,CSASTGVIGELFF
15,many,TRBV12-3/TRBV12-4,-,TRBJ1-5,TGTGCCAGCAGTTCAACCGACAGGTCCTATCTAGCCCAGCATTTT,CASSSTDRSYLAQHF
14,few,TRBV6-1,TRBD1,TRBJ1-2,TGTGCCAGCACCGACGGGACAGCTCACTATGGCTACACCTTC,CASTDGTAHYGYTF
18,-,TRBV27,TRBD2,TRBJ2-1,TGTGCCAGCAGTCCGAGGGGGACTAGCGGGAGGGCGTACAATGAGCAGTTCTTC,CASSPRGTSGRAYNEQFF
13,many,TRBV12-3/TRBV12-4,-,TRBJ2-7,TGTGCCAGCAGTTTAACAGGAGAAGGTGAGCAGTACTTC,CASSLTGEGEQYF
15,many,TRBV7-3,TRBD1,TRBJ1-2,TGTGCCAGCAGCTCGTCGACAGGGGGATCGAATGGCTACACCTTC,CASSSSTGGSNGYTF
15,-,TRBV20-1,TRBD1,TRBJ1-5,TGCAGTGCTAGAGTCCCACAGGGGGCGAGTCAGCCCCAGCATTTT,CSARVPQGASQPQHF
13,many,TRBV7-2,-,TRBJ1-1,TGTGCCACCAATCGACAGATGAACACTGAAGCTTTCTTT,CATNRQMNTEAFF
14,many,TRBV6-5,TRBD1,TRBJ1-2,TGTGCCAGCAGTTACGCGGACAGGGCGGGTGGCTACACCTTC,CASSYADRAGGYTF
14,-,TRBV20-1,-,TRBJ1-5,TGCAGTGCTAGAGGAGGAGGTTACAATCAGCCCCAGCATTTT,CSARGGGYNQPQHF
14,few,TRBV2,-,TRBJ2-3,TGTGCCAGCAGCCTGAGCGAAGGCACAGATACGCAGTATTTT,CASSLSEGTDTQYF
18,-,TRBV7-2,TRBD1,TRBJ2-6,TGTGCCAGCAGCCTACGGCGACAGGGGGCGGCAGGGGCCAACGTCCTGACTTTC,CASSLRRQGAAGANVLTF
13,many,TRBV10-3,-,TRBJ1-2,TGTGCCATCACAGGAGGGGTGGACTATGGCTACACCTTC,CAITGGVDYGYTF
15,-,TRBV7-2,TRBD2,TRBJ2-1,TGTGCCAGCAGCCGAGCGGGAGGCCAATACAATGAGCAGTTCTTC,CASSRAGGQYNEQFF
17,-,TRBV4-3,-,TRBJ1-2,TGCGCCAGCAGCCAAGATTGGAGCAAGCGGTCTAACTATGGCTACACCTTC,CASSQDWSKRSNYGYTF
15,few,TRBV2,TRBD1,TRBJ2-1,TGTGCCAGCAGGAGGGACAGGGGATTGAACAATGAGCAGTTCTTC,CASRRDRGLNNEQFF
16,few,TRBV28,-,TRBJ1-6,TGTGCCAGCACCGACCTCTCTCTCCCTATGTATTCACCCCTCCACTTT,CASTDLSLPMYSPLHF
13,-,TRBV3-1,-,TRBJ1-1,TGTGCCAGCAGCCAAGATCAAAGGGGTAGAGCTTTCTTT,CASSQDQRGRAFF
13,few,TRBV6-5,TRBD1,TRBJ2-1,TGTGCCAGCAGCCGGGACAGGGGCAATGAGCAGTTCTTC,CASSRDRGNEQFF
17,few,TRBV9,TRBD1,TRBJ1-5,TGTGCCAGCAGCCAATCCGGGACAGTTGCTTTCAATCAGCCCCAGCATTTT,CASSQSGTVAFNQPQHF
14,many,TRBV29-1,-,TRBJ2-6,TGCAGCGTTGGATACAGGGATGGGGCCAACGTCCTGACTTTC,CSVGYRDGANVLTF
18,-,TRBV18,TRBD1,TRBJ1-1,TGTGCCAGCTCACCCCCGGGGCCAGGGGGCGCGGGTGGGACTGAAGCTTTCTTT,CASSPPGPGGAGGTEAFF